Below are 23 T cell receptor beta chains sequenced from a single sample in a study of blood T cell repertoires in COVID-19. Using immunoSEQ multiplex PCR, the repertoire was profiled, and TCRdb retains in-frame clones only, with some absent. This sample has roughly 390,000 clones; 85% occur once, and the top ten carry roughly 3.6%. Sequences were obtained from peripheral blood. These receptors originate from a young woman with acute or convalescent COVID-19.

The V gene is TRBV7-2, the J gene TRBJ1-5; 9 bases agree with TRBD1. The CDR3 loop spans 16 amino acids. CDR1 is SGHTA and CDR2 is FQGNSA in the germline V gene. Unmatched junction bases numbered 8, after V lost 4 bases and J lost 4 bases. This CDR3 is CASSSQGALVNQPQHF. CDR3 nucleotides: TGTGCCAGCAGCTCACAGGGGGCGCTCGTAAATCAGCCCCAGCATTTT. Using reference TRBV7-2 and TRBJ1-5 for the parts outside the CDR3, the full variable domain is GAGVSQSPSNKVTEKGKDVELRCDPISGHTALYWYRQSLGQGLEFLIYFQGNSAPDKSGLPSDRFSAERTGGSVSTLTIQRTQQEDSAVYLCASSSQGALVNQPQHFGDGTRLSIL.

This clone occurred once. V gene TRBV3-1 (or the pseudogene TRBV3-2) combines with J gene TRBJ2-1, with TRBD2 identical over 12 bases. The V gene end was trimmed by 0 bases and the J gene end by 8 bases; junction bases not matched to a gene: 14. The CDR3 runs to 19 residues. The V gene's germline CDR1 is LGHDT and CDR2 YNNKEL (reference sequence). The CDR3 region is CASSQDLSGLAGFDDEQFF. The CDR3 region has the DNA TGTGCCAGCAGCCAAGATCTGAGCGGACTAGCGGGGTTCGACGATGAGCAGTTCTTC.

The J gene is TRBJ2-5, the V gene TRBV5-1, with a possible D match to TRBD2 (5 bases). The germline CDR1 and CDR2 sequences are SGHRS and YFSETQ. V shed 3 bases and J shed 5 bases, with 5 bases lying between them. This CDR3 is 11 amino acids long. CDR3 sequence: CASSSGETQYF. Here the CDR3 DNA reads TGCGCCAGCAGCTCGGGGGAGACCCAGTACTTC.

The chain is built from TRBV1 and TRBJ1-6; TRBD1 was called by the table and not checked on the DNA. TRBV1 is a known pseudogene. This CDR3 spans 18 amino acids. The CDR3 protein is CTSSRFICVGTGVSPLHF. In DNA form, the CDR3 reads TGCACCAGCAGCCGATTCATCTGCGTGGGGACAGGAGTTTCACCCCTCCACTTT.

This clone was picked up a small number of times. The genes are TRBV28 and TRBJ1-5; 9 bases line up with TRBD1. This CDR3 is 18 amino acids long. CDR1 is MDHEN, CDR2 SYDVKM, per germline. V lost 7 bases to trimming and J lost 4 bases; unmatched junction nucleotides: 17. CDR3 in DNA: TGTGCCAGCATGGTAGGAACAGGGGGCGTTAAGGGTAATCAGCCCCAGCATTTT. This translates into CASMVGTGGVKGNQPQHF.

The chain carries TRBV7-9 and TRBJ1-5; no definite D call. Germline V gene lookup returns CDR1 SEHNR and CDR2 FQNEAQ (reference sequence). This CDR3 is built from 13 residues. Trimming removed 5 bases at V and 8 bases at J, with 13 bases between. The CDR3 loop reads CASSPSLLEPQHF. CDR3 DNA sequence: TGTGCCAGCAGCCCCTCCCTCCTTGAGCCCCAGCATTTT.

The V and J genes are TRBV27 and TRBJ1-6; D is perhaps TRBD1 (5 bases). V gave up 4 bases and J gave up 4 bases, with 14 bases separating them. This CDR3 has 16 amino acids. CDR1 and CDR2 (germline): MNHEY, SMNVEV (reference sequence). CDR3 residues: CASSSAKGLYNSPLHF. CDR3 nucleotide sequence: TGTGCCAGCAGTTCAGCCAAGGGGCTTTATAATTCACCCCTCCACTTT.

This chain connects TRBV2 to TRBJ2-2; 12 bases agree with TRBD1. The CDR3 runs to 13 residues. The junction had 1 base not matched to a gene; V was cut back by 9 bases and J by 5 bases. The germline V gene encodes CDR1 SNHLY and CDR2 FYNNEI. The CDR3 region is CARGQGATGELFF. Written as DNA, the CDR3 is TGTGCCAGGGGACAGGGGGCAACCGGGGAGCTGTTTTTT. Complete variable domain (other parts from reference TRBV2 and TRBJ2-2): EPEVTQTPSHQVTQMGQEVILRCVPISNHLYFYWYRQILGQKVEFLVSFYNNEISEKSEIFDDQFSVERPDGSNFTLKIRSTKLEDSAMYFCARGQGATGELFFGEGSRLTVL.

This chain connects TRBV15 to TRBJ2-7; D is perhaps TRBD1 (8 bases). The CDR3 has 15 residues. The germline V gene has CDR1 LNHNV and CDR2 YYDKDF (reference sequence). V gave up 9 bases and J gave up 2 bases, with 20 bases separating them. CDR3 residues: CATRKEQGGTYEQYF. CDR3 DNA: TGTGCCACGAGGAAGGAACAGGGGGGGACCTACGAGCAGTACTTC. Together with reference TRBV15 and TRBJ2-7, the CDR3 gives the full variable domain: DAMVIQNPRYQVTQFGKPVTLSCSQTLNHNVMYWYQQKSSQAPKLLFHYYDKDFNNEADTPDNFQSRRPNTSFCFLDIRSPGLGDTAMYLCATRKEQGGTYEQYFGPGTRLTVT.

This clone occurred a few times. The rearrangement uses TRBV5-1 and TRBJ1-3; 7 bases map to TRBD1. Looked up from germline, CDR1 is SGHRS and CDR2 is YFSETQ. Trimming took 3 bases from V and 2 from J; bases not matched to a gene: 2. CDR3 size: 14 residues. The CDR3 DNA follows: TGCGCCAGCAGCTATACAGGGGCTGGAAACACCATATATTTT. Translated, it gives CASSYTGAGNTIYF. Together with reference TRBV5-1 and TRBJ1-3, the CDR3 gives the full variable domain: KAGVTQTPRYLIKTRGQQVTLSCSPISGHRSVSWYQQTPGQGLQFLFEYFSETQRNKGNFPGRFSGRQFSNSRSEMNVSTLELGDSALYLCASSYTGAGNTIYFGEGSWLTVV.

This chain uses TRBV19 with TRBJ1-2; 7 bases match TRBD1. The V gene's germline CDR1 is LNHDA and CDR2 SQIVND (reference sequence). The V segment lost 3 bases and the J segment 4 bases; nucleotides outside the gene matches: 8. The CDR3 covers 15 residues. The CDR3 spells CASSIDREVVYGYTF. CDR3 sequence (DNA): TGTGCCAGTAGTATCGACAGGGAGGTTGTCTATGGCTACACCTTC.

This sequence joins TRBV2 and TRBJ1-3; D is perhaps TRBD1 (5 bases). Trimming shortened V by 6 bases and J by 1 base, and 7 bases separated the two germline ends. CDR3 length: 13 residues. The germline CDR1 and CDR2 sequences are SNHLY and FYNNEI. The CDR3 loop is CASRRQSGNTIYF. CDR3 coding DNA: TGTGCCAGCAGGCGACAGTCTGGAAACACCATATATTTT.

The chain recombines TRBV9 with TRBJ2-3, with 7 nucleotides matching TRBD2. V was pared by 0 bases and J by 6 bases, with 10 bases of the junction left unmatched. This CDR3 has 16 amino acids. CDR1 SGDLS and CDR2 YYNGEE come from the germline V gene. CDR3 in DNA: TGTGCCAGCAGCGTAGGGACTAGTCAGGTCGGTGATACGCAGTATTTT. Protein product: CASSVGTSQVGDTQYF.

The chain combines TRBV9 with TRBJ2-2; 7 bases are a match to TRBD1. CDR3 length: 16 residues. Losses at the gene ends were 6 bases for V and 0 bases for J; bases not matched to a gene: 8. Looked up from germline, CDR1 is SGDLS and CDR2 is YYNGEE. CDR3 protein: CASTPEGGANTGELFF. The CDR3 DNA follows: TGTGCCAGCACCCCCGAAGGGGGCGCGAACACCGGGGAGCTGTTTTTT.

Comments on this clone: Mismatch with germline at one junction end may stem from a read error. CDR3 residues: CASSPEPGDSVNTIYF. The CDR3, as DNA: TGCGCCAGCAGCCCTGAGCCAGGTGATTCTGTAAACACCATATATTTT. This sequence joins TRBV4-1 and TRBJ1-3; D is unclear. Germline CDR1 MGHRA, CDR2 YSYEKL. This CDR3 has 16 amino acids.

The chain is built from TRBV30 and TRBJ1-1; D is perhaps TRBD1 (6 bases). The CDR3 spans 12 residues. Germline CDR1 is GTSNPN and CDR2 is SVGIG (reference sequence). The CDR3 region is CAWDIMNTEAFF. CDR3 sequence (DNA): TGTGCGTGGGACATCATGAACACTGAAGCTTTCTTT.

The CDR3 DNA follows: TGTGCCAGCAGCCCCCAAGGATTAGGCGGCTATGGCTACACCTTC. Its translation is CASSPQGLGGYGYTF. The rearrangement joins TRBV9 to TRBJ1-2; D call uncertain. The length of the CDR3 is 15 residues. V was trimmed by 4 bases and J by 4 bases, leaving 17 bases between them. CDR1 and CDR2 from the germline V gene are SGDLS and YYNGEE.

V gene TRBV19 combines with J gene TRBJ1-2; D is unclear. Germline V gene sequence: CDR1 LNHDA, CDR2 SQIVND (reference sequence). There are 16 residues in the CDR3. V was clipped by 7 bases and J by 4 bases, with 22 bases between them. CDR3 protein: CASINPLTGVSYGYTF. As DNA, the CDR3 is TGTGCCAGTATTAACCCACTCACCGGAGTTTCCTATGGCTACACCTTC.

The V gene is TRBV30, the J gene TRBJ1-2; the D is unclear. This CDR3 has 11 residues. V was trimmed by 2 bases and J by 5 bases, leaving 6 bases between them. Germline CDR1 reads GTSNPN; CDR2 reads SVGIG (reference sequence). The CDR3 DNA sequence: TGTGCCTGGAGTCCGGGTTATGGCTACACCTTC. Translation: CAWSPGYGYTF.

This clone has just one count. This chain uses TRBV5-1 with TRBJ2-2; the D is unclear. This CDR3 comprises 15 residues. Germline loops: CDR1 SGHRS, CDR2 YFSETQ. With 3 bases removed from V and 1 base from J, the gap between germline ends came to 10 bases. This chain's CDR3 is CASSSQLLNTGELFF. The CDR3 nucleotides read TGCGCCAGCAGCTCACAGCTTTTGAACACCGGGGAGCTGTTTTTT.

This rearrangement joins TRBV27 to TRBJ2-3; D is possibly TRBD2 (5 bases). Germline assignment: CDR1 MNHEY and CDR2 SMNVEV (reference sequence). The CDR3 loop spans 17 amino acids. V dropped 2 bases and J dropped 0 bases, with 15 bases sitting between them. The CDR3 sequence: CASSLSSGSESTDTQYF. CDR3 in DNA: TGTGCCAGCAGTTTAAGTTCGGGTAGCGAGAGCACAGATACGCAGTATTTT.

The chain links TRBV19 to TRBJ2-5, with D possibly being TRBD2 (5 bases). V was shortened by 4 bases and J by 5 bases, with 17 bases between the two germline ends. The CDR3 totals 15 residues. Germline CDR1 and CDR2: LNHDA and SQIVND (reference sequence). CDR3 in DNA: TGTGCCAGTAGTACTAGCCCGGAGTCAAGGGAGACCCAGTACTTC. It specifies CASSTSPESRETQYF. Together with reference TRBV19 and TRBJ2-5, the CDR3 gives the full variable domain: DGGITQSPKYLFRKEGQNVTLSCEQNLNHDAMYWYRQDPGQGLRLIYYSQIVNDFQKGDIAEGYSVSREKKESFPLTVTSAQKNPTAFYLCASSTSPESRETQYFGPGTRLLVL.

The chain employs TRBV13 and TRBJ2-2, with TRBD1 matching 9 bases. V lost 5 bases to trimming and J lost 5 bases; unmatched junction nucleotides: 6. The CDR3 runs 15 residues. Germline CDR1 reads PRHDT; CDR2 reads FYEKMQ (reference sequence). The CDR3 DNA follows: TGTGCCAGCAGCCAAGACGGACAGGGGACCGGGGAGCTGTTTTTT. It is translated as CASSQDGQGTGELFF. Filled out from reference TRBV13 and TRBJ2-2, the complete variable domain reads AAGVIQSPRHLIKEKRETATLKCYPIPRHDTVYWYQQGPGQDPQFLISFYEKMQSDKGSIPDRFSAQQFSDYHSELNMSSLELGDSALYFCASSQDGQGTGELFFGEGSRLTVL.